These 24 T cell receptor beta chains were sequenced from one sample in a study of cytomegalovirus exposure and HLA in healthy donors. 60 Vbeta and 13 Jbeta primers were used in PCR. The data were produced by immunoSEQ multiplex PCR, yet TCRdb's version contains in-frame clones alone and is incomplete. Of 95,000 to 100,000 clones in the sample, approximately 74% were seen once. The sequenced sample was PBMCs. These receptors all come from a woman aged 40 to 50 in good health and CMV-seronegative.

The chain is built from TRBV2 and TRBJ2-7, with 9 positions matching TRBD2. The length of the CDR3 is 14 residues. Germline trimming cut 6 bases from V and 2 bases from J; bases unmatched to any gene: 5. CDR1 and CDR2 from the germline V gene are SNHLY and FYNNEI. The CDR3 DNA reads TGTGCCAGCAGGGTAGCGGGGGTCGCCTACGAGCAGTACTTC. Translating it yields CASRVAGVAYEQYF.

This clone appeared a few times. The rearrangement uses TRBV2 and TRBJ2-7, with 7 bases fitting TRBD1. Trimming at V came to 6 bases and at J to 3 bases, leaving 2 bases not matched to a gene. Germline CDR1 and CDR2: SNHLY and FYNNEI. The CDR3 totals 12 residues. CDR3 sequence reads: CASSRDSYEQYF. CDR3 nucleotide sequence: TGTGCCAGCAGCCGGGACAGCTACGAGCAGTACTTC.

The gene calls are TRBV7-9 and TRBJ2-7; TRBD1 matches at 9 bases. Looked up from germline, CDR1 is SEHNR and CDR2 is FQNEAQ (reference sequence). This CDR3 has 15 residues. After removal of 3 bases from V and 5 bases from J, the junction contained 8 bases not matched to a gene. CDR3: CASSFPTGGDNEQYF. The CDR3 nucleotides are TGTGCCAGCAGCTTTCCGACAGGGGGGGACAACGAGCAGTACTTC.

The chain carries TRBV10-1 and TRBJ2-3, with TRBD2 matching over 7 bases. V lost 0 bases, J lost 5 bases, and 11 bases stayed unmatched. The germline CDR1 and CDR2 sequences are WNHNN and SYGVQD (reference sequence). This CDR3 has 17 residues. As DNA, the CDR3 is TGCGCCAGCAGTGAGTCCCCCGGGCGGGAGTTTGAAGATACGCAGTATTTT. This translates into CASSESPGREFEDTQYF.

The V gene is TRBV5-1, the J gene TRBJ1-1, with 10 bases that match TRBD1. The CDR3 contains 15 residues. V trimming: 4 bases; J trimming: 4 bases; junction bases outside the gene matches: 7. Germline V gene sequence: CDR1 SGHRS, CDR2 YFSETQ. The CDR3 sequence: CASSTGQGVVTEAFF. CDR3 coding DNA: TGCGCCAGCAGCACCGGACAGGGGGTCGTCACTGAAGCTTTCTTT.

CDR3 DNA: TGTGCCATCAGTGGAGCTTCCTACGAGCAGTACTTC. This codes for CAISGASYEQYF. V usage is TRBV10-3 and J usage is TRBJ2-7; D call uncertain. The CDR3 has 12 residues. V was shortened by 4 bases and J by 1 base, with 5 bases between the two germline ends. Looked up from germline, CDR1 is ENHRY and CDR2 is SYGVKD.

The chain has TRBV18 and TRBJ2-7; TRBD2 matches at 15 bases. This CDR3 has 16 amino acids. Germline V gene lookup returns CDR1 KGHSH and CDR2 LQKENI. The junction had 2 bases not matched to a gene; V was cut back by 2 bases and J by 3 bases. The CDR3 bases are TGTGCCAGCTCACCAACGGGACTAGCGGGAGGCTACGAGCAGTACTTC. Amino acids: CASSPTGLAGGYEQYF.

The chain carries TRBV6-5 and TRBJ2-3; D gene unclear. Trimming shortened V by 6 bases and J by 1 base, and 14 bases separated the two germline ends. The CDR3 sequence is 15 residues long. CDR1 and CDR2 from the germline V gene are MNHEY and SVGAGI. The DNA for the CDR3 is TGTGCCAGCAGATCCTTCCACCGGGGCACAGATACGCAGTATTTT. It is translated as CASRSFHRGTDTQYF.

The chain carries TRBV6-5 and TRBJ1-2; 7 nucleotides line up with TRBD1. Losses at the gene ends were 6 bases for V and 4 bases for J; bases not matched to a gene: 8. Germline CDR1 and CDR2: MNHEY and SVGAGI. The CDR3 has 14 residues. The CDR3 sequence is CASSPPGQVYGYTF. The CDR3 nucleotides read TGTGCCAGCAGCCCCCCAGGACAGGTCTATGGCTACACCTTC.

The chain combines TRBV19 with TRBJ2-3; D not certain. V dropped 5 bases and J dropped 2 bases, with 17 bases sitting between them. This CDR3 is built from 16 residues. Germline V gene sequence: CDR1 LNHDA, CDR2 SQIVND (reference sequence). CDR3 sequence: CASSPLGDFSTDTQYF. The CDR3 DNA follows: TGTGCCAGTAGTCCGCTAGGAGACTTCTCCACAGATACGCAGTATTTT.

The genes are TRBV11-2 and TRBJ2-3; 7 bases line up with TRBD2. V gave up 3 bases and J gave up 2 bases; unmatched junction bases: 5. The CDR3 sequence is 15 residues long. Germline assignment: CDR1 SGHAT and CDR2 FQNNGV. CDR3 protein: CASSFGTTHTDTQYF. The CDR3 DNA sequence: TGTGCCAGCAGCTTTGGGACTACACACACAGATACGCAGTATTTT. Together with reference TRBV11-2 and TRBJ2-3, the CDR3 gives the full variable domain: EAGVAQSPRYKIIEKRQSVAFWCNPISGHATLYWYQQILGQGPKLLIQFQNNGVVDDSQLPKDRFSAERLKGVDSTLKIQPAKLEDSAVYLCASSFGTTHTDTQYFGPGTRLTVL.

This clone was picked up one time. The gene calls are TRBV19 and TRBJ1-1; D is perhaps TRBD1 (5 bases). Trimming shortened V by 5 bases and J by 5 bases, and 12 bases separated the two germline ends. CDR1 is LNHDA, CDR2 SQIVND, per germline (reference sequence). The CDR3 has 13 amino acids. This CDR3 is CASSGGSGTEAFF. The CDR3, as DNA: TGTGCCAGTAGTGGGGGGAGTGGTACTGAAGCTTTCTTT.

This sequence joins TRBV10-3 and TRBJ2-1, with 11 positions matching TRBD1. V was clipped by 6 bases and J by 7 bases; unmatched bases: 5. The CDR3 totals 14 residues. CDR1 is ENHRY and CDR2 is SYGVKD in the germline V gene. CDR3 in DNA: TGTGCCATCAGAAGGACAGGGGGCTTGAATGAGCAGTTCTTC. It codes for CAIRRTGGLNEQFF.

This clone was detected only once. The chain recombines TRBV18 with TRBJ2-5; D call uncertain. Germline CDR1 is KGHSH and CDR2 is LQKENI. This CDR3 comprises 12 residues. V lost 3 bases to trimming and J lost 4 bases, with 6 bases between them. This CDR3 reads CASSPLRETQYF. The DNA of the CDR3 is TGTGCCAGCTCACCGCTGCGAGAGACCCAGTACTTC.

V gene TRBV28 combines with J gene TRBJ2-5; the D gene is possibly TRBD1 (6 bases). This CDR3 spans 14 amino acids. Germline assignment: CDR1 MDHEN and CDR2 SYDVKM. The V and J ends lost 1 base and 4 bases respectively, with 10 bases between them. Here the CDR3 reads CASSLSPRGETQYF. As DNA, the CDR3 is TGTGCCAGCAGTTTATCCCCCAGGGGAGAGACCCAGTACTTC.

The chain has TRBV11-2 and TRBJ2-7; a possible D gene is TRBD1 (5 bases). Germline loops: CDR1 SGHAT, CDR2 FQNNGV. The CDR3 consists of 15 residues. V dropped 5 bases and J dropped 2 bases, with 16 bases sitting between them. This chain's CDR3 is CASSLLKGIPYEQYF. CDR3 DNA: TGTGCCAGCAGCCTGTTAAAGGGGATCCCCTACGAGCAGTACTTC. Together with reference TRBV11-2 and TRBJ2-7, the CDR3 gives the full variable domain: EAGVAQSPRYKIIEKRQSVAFWCNPISGHATLYWYQQILGQGPKLLIQFQNNGVVDDSQLPKDRFSAERLKGVDSTLKIQPAKLEDSAVYLCASSLLKGIPYEQYFGPGTRLTVT.

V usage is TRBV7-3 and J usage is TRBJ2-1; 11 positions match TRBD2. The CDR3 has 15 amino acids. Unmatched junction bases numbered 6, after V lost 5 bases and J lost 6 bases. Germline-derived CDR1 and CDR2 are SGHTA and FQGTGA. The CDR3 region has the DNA TGTGCCAGCAGCCCCCGACTAGCGGGGTTCAATGAGCAGTTCTTC. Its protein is CASSPRLAGFNEQFF.

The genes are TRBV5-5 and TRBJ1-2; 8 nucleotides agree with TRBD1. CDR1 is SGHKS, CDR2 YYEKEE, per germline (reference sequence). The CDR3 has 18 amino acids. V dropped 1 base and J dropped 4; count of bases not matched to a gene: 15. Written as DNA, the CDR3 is TGTGCCAGCAGCTTGTCCCGACAGGGGAAGTCAAAAACCTATGGCTACACCTTC. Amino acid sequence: CASSLSRQGKSKTYGYTF.

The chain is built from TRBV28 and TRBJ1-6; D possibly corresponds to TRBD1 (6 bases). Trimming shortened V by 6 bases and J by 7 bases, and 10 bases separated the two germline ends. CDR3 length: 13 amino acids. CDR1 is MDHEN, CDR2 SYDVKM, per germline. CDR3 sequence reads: CASRTGSNSPLHF. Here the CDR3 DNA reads TGTGCCAGCAGGACAGGATCCAATTCACCCCTCCACTTT.

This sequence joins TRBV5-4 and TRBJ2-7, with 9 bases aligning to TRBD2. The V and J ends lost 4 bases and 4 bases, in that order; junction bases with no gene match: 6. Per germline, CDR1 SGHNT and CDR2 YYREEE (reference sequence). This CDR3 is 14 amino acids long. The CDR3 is CASSNQAGGYEQYF. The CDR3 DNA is TGTGCCAGCAGCAACCAAGCGGGAGGATACGAGCAGTACTTC.

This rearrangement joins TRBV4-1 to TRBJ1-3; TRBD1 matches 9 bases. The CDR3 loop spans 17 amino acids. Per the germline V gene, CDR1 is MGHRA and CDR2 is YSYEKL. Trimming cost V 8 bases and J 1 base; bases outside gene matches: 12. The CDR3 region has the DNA TGCGCCAGCTCGGACTTAGGACAGGGGACATCTGGAAACACCATATATTTT. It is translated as CASSDLGQGTSGNTIYF.

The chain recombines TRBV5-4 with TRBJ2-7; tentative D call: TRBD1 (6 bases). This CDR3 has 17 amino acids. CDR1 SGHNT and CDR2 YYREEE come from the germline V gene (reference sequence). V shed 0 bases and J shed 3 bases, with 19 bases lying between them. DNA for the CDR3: TGTGCCAGCAGCTTGGCGGACAGTTCTTTAGGGCTCTACGAGCAGTACTTC. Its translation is CASSLADSSLGLYEQYF. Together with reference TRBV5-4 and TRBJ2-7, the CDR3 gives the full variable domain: ETGVTQSPTHLIKTRGQQVTLRCSSQSGHNTVSWYQQALGQGPQFIFQYYREEENGRGNFPPRFSGLQFPNYSSELNVNALELDDSALYLCASSLADSSLGLYEQYFGPGTRLTVT.

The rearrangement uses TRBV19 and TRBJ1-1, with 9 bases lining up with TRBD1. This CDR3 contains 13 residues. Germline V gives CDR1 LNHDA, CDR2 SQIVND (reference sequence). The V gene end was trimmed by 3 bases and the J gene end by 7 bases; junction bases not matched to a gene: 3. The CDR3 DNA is TGTGCCAGTAGTATCGACAGGGGGGTTGAAGCTTTCTTT. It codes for CASSIDRGVEAFF.

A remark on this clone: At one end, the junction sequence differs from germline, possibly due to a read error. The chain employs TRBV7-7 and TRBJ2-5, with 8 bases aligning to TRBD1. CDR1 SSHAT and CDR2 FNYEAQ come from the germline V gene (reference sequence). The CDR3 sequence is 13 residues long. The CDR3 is CASSQGALETQYF. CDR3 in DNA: TGTGCTAGCAGCCAGGGGGCTCTTGAGACCCAGTACTTC.